These 10 T cell receptor beta chains share one sample of origin, sequenced in a study of long-term antiretroviral therapy in people with HIV. Investigators performed immunoSEQ version v3.0 at survey level. Profiling relied on immunoSEQ multiplex PCR, and the TCRdb table lists in-frame clones only, not all of them. The repertoire includes about 33,000 clones, about 96% of them detected once, and around 3.2% sits in the top ten. The sequencing used unsorted PBMCs, collected 6.9 years after starting antiretroviral therapy. These receptors came from a man aged 25 to 40 with HIV.

The V and J genes are TRBV14 and TRBJ1-3; TRBD1 aligns across 7 bases. Losses at the gene ends were 3 bases for V and 2 bases for J; bases not matched to a gene: 1. Germline assignment: CDR1 SGHDN and CDR2 FVKESK. This CDR3 is built from 14 residues. This chain's CDR3 is CASSQTGTGNTIYF. The CDR3 DNA reads TGTGCCAGCAGCCAGACAGGGACTGGAAACACCATATATTTT.

The rearrangement joins TRBV9 to TRBJ1-2, with unresolved D. The germline V gene encodes CDR1 SGDLS and CDR2 YYNGEE. V shed 3 bases and J shed 4 bases, with 16 bases lying between them. The CDR3 consists of 15 residues. CDR3 sequence: CASSAERASGYGYTF. The CDR3 bases are TGTGCCAGCAGCGCAGAACGGGCCTCTGGCTATGGCTACACCTTC.

V usage is TRBV9 and J usage is TRBJ2-5, with 8 bases aligning to TRBD2. With V trimmed by 4 bases and J by 4 bases, 12 bases remained unmatched. This CDR3 contains 16 residues. The germline gives CDR1 SGDLS, CDR2 YYNGEE. DNA of the CDR3: TGTGCCAGCAGCCCCACCCCCGGGGGGGGAGTAGAGACCCAGTACTTC. This encodes CASSPTPGGGVETQYF.

The chain carries TRBV10-3 and TRBJ2-1; D gene uncertain. Germline CDR1 ENHRY, CDR2 SYGVKD. Trimming shortened V by 1 base and J by 8 bases, and 9 bases separated the two germline ends. This CDR3 spans 13 amino acids. CDR3 protein: CAISEWVGDEQFF. The CDR3 bases are TGTGCCATCAGTGAGTGGGTGGGTGATGAGCAGTTCTTC.

The gene calls are TRBV10-1 and TRBJ2-3; a weak D match, TRBD2 (5 bases). The V gene's germline CDR1 is WNHNN and CDR2 SYGVQD (reference sequence). The germline V and J ends were trimmed by 7 bases and 2 bases, with 16 bases remaining between them. The CDR3 is 15 residues long. The CDR3 coding sequence is TGCGCCAGCACCGAGGGAACACAGCCCACAGATACGCAGTATTTT. Its translation: CASTEGTQPTDTQYF.

V usage is TRBV9 and J usage is TRBJ1-5; D may be TRBD1 (5 bases). V was trimmed by 3 bases and J by 6 bases, leaving 16 bases between them. The CDR3 has 15 residues. Germline V gene lookup returns CDR1 SGDLS and CDR2 YYNGEE. CDR3 bases: TGTGCCAGCAGCGCTGGGGGAGGGTCTGGTCAGCCCCAGCATTTT. Its protein is CASSAGGGSGQPQHF.

The chain combines TRBV4-1 with TRBJ2-7; D possibly matches TRBD1 or TRBD2 (5 bases each). The length of the CDR3 is 16 residues. Germline CDR1 reads MGHRA; CDR2 reads YSYEKL. Trimming pared 1 base from V and 0 bases from J, leaving 13 bases between. CDR3 loop: CASSQAGTISSYEQYF. The CDR3 bases are TGCGCCAGCAGCCAAGCCGGGACCATAAGCTCCTACGAGCAGTACTTC.

The chain combines TRBV5-6 with TRBJ2-7; 8 positions agree with TRBD2. Per germline, CDR1 SGHDT and CDR2 YYEEEE. V was clipped by 3 bases and J by 4 bases; unmatched bases: 9. The CDR3 is 15 residues long. The CDR3 nucleotides are TGTGCCAGCAGCTCCCCCGGAGTAGCGGGGTACGAGCAGTACTTC. Translation gives CASSSPGVAGYEQYF. Full variable domain (rest looked up from reference TRBV5-6 and TRBJ2-7): DAGVTQSPTHLIKTRGQQVTLRCSPKSGHDTVSWYQQALGQGPQFIFQYYEEEERQRGNFPDRFSGHQFPNYSSELNVNALLLGDSALYLCASSSPGVAGYEQYFGPGTRLTVT.

The chain couples TRBV6-1 to TRBJ2-7, with 7 nucleotides matching TRBD1. J gave up 3 bases and V 4 bases, and 9 bases lay outside the gene matches. The CDR3 totals 15 residues. Germline CDR1 reads MNHNS; CDR2 reads SASEGT. The CDR3 here is CASSGGRQGFYEQYF. As DNA, the CDR3 is TGTGCCAGCAGTGGGGGCAGACAGGGCTTCTACGAGCAGTACTTC.

This clone has a single count. This chain links TRBV19 with TRBJ2-7, with 8 bases lining up with TRBD1. This CDR3 is built from 14 residues. Germline V lookup: CDR1 LNHDA, CDR2 SQIVND (reference sequence). V gave up 4 bases and J gave up 0 bases; unmatched junction bases: 2. The CDR3, as DNA: TGTGCCAGTAGTAGAACAGGGGGCTCCTACGAGCAGTACTTC. Amino acids: CASSRTGGSYEQYF.